This is a list of T cell receptor beta chains from one sample in a study of patients and donors after allogeneic stem cell transplantation. MiXCR, applied by TCRdb to the RT-PCR reads, yields one record per CDR3 protein. Of about a million distinct CDR3 sequences in the sample, approximately 19% were seen once. The sequenced sample was blood, either unsorted or a sorted T cell fraction (not recorded which). These TCRs come from a human donor who was either an allogeneic HSCT recipient or a stem cell or donor lymphocyte infusion donor (not recorded which). It is not recorded whose cells these are; they may come from a transplant donor. The CDR3 runs from the conserved cysteine through the conserved F or W. D genes are given only for firm matches. Clone sizes are given selectively: once, few, many, or a class where the clone is expanded.

v_call: TRBV6-2/TRBV6-3
clone_size: NA
d_call: NA
j_call: TRBJ2-3
cdr3_aa: CASSYDSSTDTQYF
cdr3_nt: TGTGCCAGCAGTTACGATTCATCCACAGATACGCAGTATTTT

v_call: TRBV9
clone_size: NA
d_call: NA
j_call: TRBJ2-1
cdr3_aa: CASSPPSRRSYNEQFF
cdr3_nt: TGTGCCAGCAGCCCACCTAGCCGCCGCTCCTACAATGAGCAGTTCTTC

v_call: TRBV29-1
clone_size: NA
d_call: TRBD2
j_call: TRBJ2-1
cdr3_aa: CSVRGLAGSLGSYNEQFF
cdr3_nt: TGCAGCGTCAGGGGACTAGCGGGGTCACTGGGCTCCTACAATGAGCAGTTCTTC

v_call: TRBV29-1
clone_size: many
d_call: NA
j_call: TRBJ1-1
cdr3_aa: CSLRFDSQVGTEAFF
cdr3_nt: TGCAGCCTTCGATTCGACAGTCAAGTTGGCACTGAAGCTTTCTTT

v_call: TRBV15
clone_size: few
d_call: NA
j_call: TRBJ2-7
cdr3_aa: CATSRDSGTASYEQYF
cdr3_nt: TGTGCCACCAGCAGAGATAGTGGGACTGCCTCCTACGAGCAGTACTTC

v_call: TRBV12-3/TRBV12-4
clone_size: NA
d_call: NA
j_call: TRBJ2-3
cdr3_aa: CASSPREERLRWGQYF
cdr3_nt: TGTGCCAGCAGCCCACGTGAGGAGCGCCTTCGCTGGGGGCAGTATTTT

v_call: TRBV15
clone_size: NA
d_call: NA
j_call: TRBJ1-5
cdr3_aa: CATSRAPGSNQPQHF
cdr3_nt: TGTGCCACCAGCCGAGCACCAGGTAGCAATCAGCCCCAGCATTTT

v_call: TRBV15
clone_size: few
d_call: NA
j_call: TRBJ1-1
cdr3_aa: CATSRVGVGGTEAFF
cdr3_nt: TGTGCCACCAGCAGAGTTGGGGTGGGGGGCACTGAAGCTTTCTTT

v_call: TRBV4-3
clone_size: many
d_call: NA
j_call: TRBJ1-1
cdr3_aa: CASSQDSGRGEAFF
cdr3_nt: TGCGCCAGCAGCCAAGATTCAGGAAGGGGTGAAGCTTTCTTT

v_call: TRBV12-3/TRBV12-4
clone_size: few
d_call: NA
j_call: TRBJ1-3
cdr3_aa: CASSFRLGAGNTIYF
cdr3_nt: TGTGCCAGCAGTTTTCGATTGGGGGCCGGAAACACCATATATTTT

v_call: TRBV5-1
clone_size: once
d_call: NA
j_call: TRBJ2-7
cdr3_aa: CASSLEGVGRYEQYF
cdr3_nt: TGCGCCAGCAGCTTGGAGGGGGTCGGTCGGTACGAGCAGTACTTC

v_call: TRBV3-1
clone_size: many
d_call: NA
j_call: TRBJ2-1
cdr3_aa: CASSQDTAGLARYNEQFF
cdr3_nt: TGTGCCAGCAGCCAAGATACGGCTGGCCTAGCGAGATACAATGAGCAGTTCTTC

v_call: TRBV29-1
clone_size: NA
d_call: TRBD2
j_call: TRBJ2-3
cdr3_aa: CSVGVERGVADTQYF
cdr3_nt: TGCAGCGTTGGAGTTGAGCGGGGGGTAGCAGATACGCAGTATTTT

v_call: TRBV30
clone_size: NA
d_call: TRBD2
j_call: TRBJ2-3
cdr3_aa: CAWKISPASGGSTDTQYF
cdr3_nt: TGTGCCTGGAAGATTTCCCCAGCTAGCGGGGGGAGCACAGATACGCAGTATTTT

v_call: TRBV6-1
clone_size: few
d_call: TRBD1
j_call: TRBJ1-5
cdr3_aa: CASSEIRGQGIQPQHF
cdr3_nt: TGTGCCAGCAGTGAAATCCGGGGACAGGGAATCCAGCCCCAGCATTTT

v_call: TRBV5-1
clone_size: NA
d_call: NA
j_call: TRBJ1-1
cdr3_aa: CASSRLSRRVGTEAFF
cdr3_nt: TGCGCCAGCAGCCGCCTTTCCCGCAGGGTCGGAACTGAAGCTTTCTTT

v_call: TRBV12-3/TRBV12-4
clone_size: few
d_call: NA
j_call: TRBJ1-1
cdr3_aa: CASRGRRVNTEAFF
cdr3_nt: TGTGCCAGCAGGGGCCGCAGGGTGAACACTGAAGCTTTCTTT

v_call: TRBV20-1
clone_size: NA
d_call: TRBD2
j_call: TRBJ2-7
cdr3_aa: CSARGLAAYEQYF
cdr3_nt: TGCAGTGCTAGAGGACTAGCCGCCTACGAGCAGTACTTC

v_call: TRBV10-3
clone_size: many
d_call: NA
j_call: TRBJ1-5
cdr3_aa: CAIHGSSNQPQHF
cdr3_nt: TGTGCCATCCATGGCTCCAGCAATCAGCCCCAGCATTTT

v_call: TRBV29-1
clone_size: NA
d_call: NA
j_call: TRBJ2-1
cdr3_aa: CSVAYRDNLNNEQFF
cdr3_nt: TGCAGCGTTGCCTACCGGGACAACCTAAACAATGAGCAGTTCTTC

v_call: TRBV7-9
clone_size: NA
d_call: TRBD1
j_call: TRBJ2-5
cdr3_aa: CASSLAGTARDTQYF
cdr3_nt: TGTGCCAGCAGCTTGGCTGGGACAGCAAGAGATACCCAGTACTTC

v_call: TRBV12-3/TRBV12-4
clone_size: many
d_call: TRBD1
j_call: TRBJ1-2
cdr3_aa: CASSGTGGFYGYTF
cdr3_nt: TGTGCCAGCAGTGGCACAGGGGGATTCTATGGCTACACCTTC

v_call: TRBV12-3/TRBV12-4
clone_size: NA
d_call: NA
j_call: TRBJ1-3
cdr3_aa: CASSFGARNTIYF
cdr3_nt: TGTGCCAGCAGTTTCGGGGCCCGAAACACCATATATTTT

v_call: TRBV4-1
clone_size: NA
d_call: NA
j_call: TRBJ2-7
cdr3_aa: CASSPGRVEEQYF
cdr3_nt: TGCGCCAGCAGCCCAGGCAGGGTCGAGGAGCAGTACTTC

v_call: TRBV5-6
clone_size: few
d_call: NA
j_call: TRBJ1-1
cdr3_aa: CASSYQGYEAFF
cdr3_nt: TGTGCCAGCAGTTATCAGGGATATGAAGCTTTCTTT

v_call: TRBV6-2/TRBV6-3
clone_size: few
d_call: NA
j_call: TRBJ2-3
cdr3_aa: CASSYKGRDTQYF
cdr3_nt: TGTGCCAGCAGTTACAAGGGGCGGGATACGCAGTATTTT

v_call: TRBV5-1
clone_size: few
d_call: TRBD1
j_call: TRBJ2-5
cdr3_aa: CASSTGQLQETQYF
cdr3_nt: TGCGCCAGCAGCACGGGACAGCTACAAGAGACCCAGTACTTC